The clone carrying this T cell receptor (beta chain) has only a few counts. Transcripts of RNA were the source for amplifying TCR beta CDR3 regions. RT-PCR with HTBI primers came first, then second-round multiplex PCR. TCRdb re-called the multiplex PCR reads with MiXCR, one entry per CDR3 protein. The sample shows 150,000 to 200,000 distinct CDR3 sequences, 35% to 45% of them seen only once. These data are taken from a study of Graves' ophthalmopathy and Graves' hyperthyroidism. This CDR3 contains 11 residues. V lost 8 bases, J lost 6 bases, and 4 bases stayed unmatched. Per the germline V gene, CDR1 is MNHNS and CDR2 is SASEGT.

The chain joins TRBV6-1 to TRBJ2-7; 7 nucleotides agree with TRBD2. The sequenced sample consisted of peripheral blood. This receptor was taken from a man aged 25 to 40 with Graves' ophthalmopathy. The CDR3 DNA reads TGTGCCAGCGGGGGGGATACCGAGCAGTACTTC. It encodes CASGGDTEQYF.